Following are 19 T cell receptor beta chains from one sample sequenced in a study of CD8 T cells in Susac syndrome. Reverse transcription used roughly 0.45 to 1 ug RNA and random hexamers. TCRdb itself ran the immunoSEQ multiplex PCR reads through MiXCR, one entry per CDR3 protein. The repertoire holds roughly 200,000 distinct CDR3 sequences, with just under 95% as singletons. The sample comprised CD4+ T cells from PBMCs. These receptors all come from a human donor with Susac syndrome.

V is TRBV7-8 and J is TRBJ2-1; TRBD1 aligns across 7 bases. Per germline, CDR1 SGHVS and CDR2 FQNEAQ. CDR3 length: 14 amino acids. With V trimmed by 8 bases and J by 9 bases, 13 bases remained unmatched. CDR3 sequence (DNA): TGTGCCAGCGTCAGGGGGTCCCTCAATACTGAGCAGTTCTTC. It yields the protein CASVRGSLNTEQFF.

The V and J genes are TRBV5-1 and TRBJ1-6; D gene unclear. The length of the CDR3 is 18 residues. Deletions cut 3 bases from V and 5 bases from J, with 21 bases between. Germline CDR1 and CDR2: SGHRS and YFSETQ. DNA of the CDR3: TGCGCCAGCAGCTCGCTAGCATCACTCCCGGACCATAATTCACCCCTCCACTTT. Amino acid sequence: CASSSLASLPDHNSPLHF.

The genes are TRBV24-1 and TRBJ1-2; no firm D call. The CDR3 has 14 residues. With 4 bases removed from V and 0 bases from J, the gap between germline ends came to 8 bases. The germline V gene has CDR1 KGHDR and CDR2 SFDVKD. The CDR3 nucleotides read TGTGCCACCAGTGAGTTCTCAACTAACTATGGCTACACCTTC. Translated, it gives CATSEFSTNYGYTF.

The gene calls are TRBV29-1 and TRBJ2-3; D unresolved. V lost 1 base and J lost 1, with 9 bases in between. The CDR3 has 14 residues. Germline lookup yields CDR1 SQVTM and CDR2 ANQGSEA. CDR3 amino acids: CSVEGGVGTDTQYF. CDR3 coding DNA: TGCAGCGTTGAAGGAGGAGTTGGCACAGATACGCAGTATTTT.

This clonotype was detected only once. The chain uses TRBV4-2 and TRBJ2-1, with 10 bases that match TRBD2. This CDR3 has 15 residues. The V gene's germline CDR1 is LGHNA and CDR2 YNFKEQ. Trimming took 4 bases from V and 5 from J; bases not matched to a gene: 5. This CDR3 is CASSPLAGEHNEQFF. The CDR3 DNA follows: TGTGCCAGCAGCCCCCTAGCGGGAGAACACAATGAGCAGTTCTTC.

For the CDR3, the DNA is TGTGCCAGCAGCGCATTACCAGGGGTTGGTAATGAGCAGTTCTTC. This encodes CASSALPGVGNEQFF. This sequence joins TRBV7-8 and TRBJ2-1; weak D call: TRBD1 (6 bases). Trimming took 5 bases from V and 7 from J, leaving 18 bases between them. Germline lookup yields CDR1 SGHVS and CDR2 FQNEAQ. The CDR3 runs to 15 residues.

The J gene is TRBJ2-5, the V gene TRBV30; 7 nucleotides line up with TRBD2. The V and J ends lost 1 base and 1 base, in that order; junction bases with no gene match: 3. Germline values: CDR1 GTSNPN, CDR2 SVGIG (reference sequence). There are 14 residues in the CDR3. The CDR3 reads CAWSGGRGQETQYF. The CDR3 DNA reads as TGTGCCTGGAGTGGGGGGAGGGGCCAAGAGACCCAGTACTTC.

V gene TRBV30 combines with J gene TRBJ2-2; no firm D call. The CDR3 is 14 residues long. The V end lost 5 bases, the J end lost 5 bases, and 15 bases lay between the germline ends. Germline V gene data show CDR1 as GTSNPN and CDR2 as SVGIG (reference sequence). The CDR3 region has the DNA TGTGCCTGGGAAGGCGGAGCTAGGACCGGGGAGCTGTTTTTT. It yields the protein CAWEGGARTGELFF.

The rearrangement uses TRBV10-3 and TRBJ1-5; tentatively, D is TRBD1 (5 bases). Germline CDR1 ENHRY, CDR2 SYGVKD. This CDR3 region has 15 residues. Between the trimmed V and J ends, which lost 10 bases and 3 bases, there was a span of 19 bases. The CDR3 sequence: CATGARQRDNQPQHF. As DNA, the CDR3 is TGTGCCACCGGGGCCAGGCAGCGGGACAATCAGCCCCAGCATTTT.

The chain has TRBV6-5 and TRBJ2-2; D gene ambiguous. The germline CDR1 and CDR2 sequences are MNHEY and SVGAGI. CDR3 size: 13 residues. V gave up 5 bases and J gave up 3 bases, with 7 bases separating them. CDR3 amino acids: CASSHDDTGELFF. DNA for the CDR3: TGTGCCAGCAGTCATGATGACACCGGGGAGCTGTTTTTT.

The chain joins TRBV7-3 to TRBJ2-7, with D possibly being TRBD2 (6 bases). CDR1 and CDR2 from the germline V gene are SGHTA and FQGTGA. The CDR3 has 15 residues. Trimming took 4 bases from V and 3 from J, leaving 16 bases between them. This CDR3 is CASSSVAGRGYEQYF. The CDR3 nucleotides are TGTGCCAGCAGCTCCGTCGCGGGAAGGGGCTACGAGCAGTACTTC.

The chain couples TRBV6-6 to TRBJ2-2; no firm D call. The length of the CDR3 is 15 residues. Germline V gene data show CDR1 as MNHNY and CDR2 as SVGAGI (reference sequence). V dropped 5 bases and J dropped 3 bases, with 13 bases sitting between them. This CDR3 is CASSGDQWDTGELFF. CDR3 bases: TGTGCCAGCAGTGGGGATCAATGGGACACCGGGGAGCTGTTTTTT.

The chain is built from TRBV9 and TRBJ2-3; D is ambiguous. This CDR3 region has 12 residues. Per germline, CDR1 SGDLS and CDR2 YYNGEE. The V gene lost 4 bases and the J gene lost 2 bases, with 5 bases spanning the gap. The CDR3 DNA reads as TGTGCCAGCAGCCGTTACACAGATACGCAGTATTTT. Its translation is CASSRYTDTQYF.

The gene calls are TRBV20-1 and TRBJ2-5, with 13 bases fitting TRBD2. V was pared by 3 bases and J by 3 bases, with 4 bases of the junction left unmatched. CDR1 is DFQATT and CDR2 is SNEGSKA in the germline V gene (reference sequence). The CDR3 consists of 15 residues. In DNA, the CDR3 is TGCAGTGCTAGTAAAGGGACTAGCGGGGAAGAGACCCAGTACTTC. Translating gives CSASKGTSGEETQYF.

V is TRBV5-1 and J is TRBJ2-5; TRBD1 matches 9 bases. Germline CDR1 SGHRS, CDR2 YFSETQ. This CDR3 region has 14 residues. V shed 3 bases and J 5 bases; nucleotides not matched to a gene: 5. The CDR3 DNA follows: TGCGCCAGCAGCTCACAGGGGGCGAGGGAGACCCAGTACTTC. Translating gives CASSSQGARETQYF.

The rearrangement joins TRBV12-3 or TRBV12-4 to TRBJ2-5, with TRBD2 matching over 8 bases. The CDR3 spans 18 residues. With V trimmed by 6 bases and J by 4 bases, 19 bases remained unmatched. The CDR3 region is CASSLSRGLGGISETQYF. As DNA, the CDR3 is TGTGCCAGCAGCTTGTCCCGGGGACTAGGGGGAATATCAGAGACCCAGTACTTC.

This clonotype was seen once. This chain uses TRBV28 with TRBJ1-2; D might be TRBD1 (5 bases). Germline V lookup: CDR1 MDHEN, CDR2 SYDVKM. The length of the CDR3 is 13 residues. The V end lost 11 bases, the J end lost 3 bases, and 16 bases lay between the germline ends. Written as DNA, the CDR3 is TGTGCCCTCGGTATCGGCAGGGACTATGGCTACACCTTC. Translating gives CALGIGRDYGYTF.

The chain couples TRBV15 to TRBJ1-5; TRBD1 agrees at 7 bases. CDR3 size: 16 residues. V was pared by 0 bases and J by 7 bases, with 9 bases of the junction left unmatched. Looked up from germline, CDR1 is LNHNV and CDR2 is YYDKDF (reference sequence). The CDR3 reads CATSRDWAGGGQPQHF. CDR3 DNA: TGTGCCACCAGCAGAGATTGGGCAGGGGGAGGGCAGCCCCAGCATTTT.

The gene calls are TRBV7-9 and TRBJ1-4; no definite D call. Per germline, CDR1 SEHNR and CDR2 FQNEAQ (reference sequence). V lost 4 bases and J 6 bases, leaving 3 bases between the germline ends. The CDR3 runs 11 residues. The CDR3: CASSYDEKLFF. In nucleotides, the CDR3 is TGTGCCAGCAGCTACGATGAAAAACTGTTTTTT.